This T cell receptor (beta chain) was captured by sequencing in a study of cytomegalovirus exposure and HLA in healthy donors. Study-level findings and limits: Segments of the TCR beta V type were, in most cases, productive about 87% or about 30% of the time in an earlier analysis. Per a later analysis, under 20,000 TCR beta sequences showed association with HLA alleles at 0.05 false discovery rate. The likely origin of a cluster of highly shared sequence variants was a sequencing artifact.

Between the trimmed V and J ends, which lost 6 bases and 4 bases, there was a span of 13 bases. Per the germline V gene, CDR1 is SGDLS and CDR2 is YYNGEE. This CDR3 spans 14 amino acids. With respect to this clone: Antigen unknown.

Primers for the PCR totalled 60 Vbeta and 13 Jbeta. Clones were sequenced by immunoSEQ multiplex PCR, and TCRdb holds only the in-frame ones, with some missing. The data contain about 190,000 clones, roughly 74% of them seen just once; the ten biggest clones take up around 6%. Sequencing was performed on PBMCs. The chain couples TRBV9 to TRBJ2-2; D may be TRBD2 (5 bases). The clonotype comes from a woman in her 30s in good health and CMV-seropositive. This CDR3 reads CASNRRGSTGELFF. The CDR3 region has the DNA TGTGCCAGCAACCGACGAGGGAGCACCGGGGAGCTGTTTTTT. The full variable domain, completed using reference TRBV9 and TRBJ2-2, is DSGVTQTPKHLITATGQRVTLRCSPRSGDLSVYWYQQSLDQGLQFLIQYYNGEERAKGNILERFSAQQFPDLHSELNLSSLELGDSALYFCASNRRGSTGELFFGEGSRLTVL.